The 27 T cell receptor beta chains in this list originate from one sample, sequenced in a study of blood T cell repertoires in COVID-19. Measured with immunoSEQ multiplex PCR; TCRdb has only the in-frame clones, and not every one. The data hold about 230,000 clones, with just over 85% observed a single time. The sequenced sample was peripheral blood. These receptors came from a middle-aged man with COVID-19, enrolled during active disease.

The chain combines TRBV10-1 with TRBJ2-5; D might be TRBD2 (6 bases). V was pared by 8 bases and J by 5 bases, with 24 bases between. CDR3 length: 16 amino acids. The germline V gene encodes CDR1 WNHNN and CDR2 SYGVQD (reference sequence). This CDR3 reads CASGTRRAACLETQYF. The CDR3 DNA reads TGCGCCAGCGGAACTAGGAGGGCCGCGTGCTTGGAGACCCAGTACTTC.

This chain connects TRBV11-2 to TRBJ2-5; tentatively, D is TRBD1 (5 bases). There are 15 residues in the CDR3. V was clipped by 7 bases and J by 1 base, with 16 bases between them. The germline gives CDR1 SGHAT, CDR2 FQNNGV. CDR3 nucleotide sequence: TGTGCCAGCAAACAGGACCTGATCCCCCAAGAGACCCAGTACTTC. Protein: CASKQDLIPQETQYF.

A single count supports this clone. V usage is TRBV27 and J usage is TRBJ2-7; 10 bases agree with TRBD1. Trimming cost V 6 bases and J 0 bases; bases outside gene matches: 5. Germline CDR1 MNHEY, CDR2 SMNVEV (reference sequence). This CDR3 is 15 amino acids long. The CDR3 sequence: CASSSDRGHSYEQYF. CDR3 nucleotide sequence: TGTGCCAGCAGCTCCGACAGGGGGCACTCCTACGAGCAGTACTTC.

The chain carries TRBV19 and TRBJ2-5; D unclear. CDR3 length: 14 amino acids. Trimming removed 2 bases at V and 5 bases at J, with 12 bases between. Germline loops: CDR1 LNHDA, CDR2 SQIVND (reference sequence). CDR3: CASSIFMTTETQYF. CDR3 sequence (DNA): TGTGCCAGTAGTATATTTATGACAACGGAGACCCAGTACTTC.

The genes are TRBV5-8 and TRBJ1-5; D is undetermined. The CDR3 sequence is 15 residues long. Trimming cost V 6 bases and J 0 bases, with 13 bases left between them. In germline, CDR1 is SGHTS, CDR2 YDEGEE. The CDR3 loop reads CASINTKNSNQPQHF. In nucleotides, the CDR3 is TGTGCCAGCATTAACACCAAGAATAGCAATCAGCCCCAGCATTTT.

The rearrangement links TRBV10-2 to TRBJ2-2, with TRBD2 as a possible D gene (5 bases). Trimming pared 1 base from V and 5 bases from J, leaving 8 bases between. CDR1 WSHSY and CDR2 SAAADI come from the germline V gene. The CDR3 sequence is 14 residues long. CDR3 coding DNA: TGCGCCAGCAGTGAGTTGAGGGATACCGGGGAGCTGTTTTTT. Protein sequence: CASSELRDTGELFF.

The genes are TRBV9 and TRBJ2-2; D remains ambiguous. V lost 2 bases to trimming and J lost 0 bases, with 5 bases between them. CDR1 is SGDLS, CDR2 YYNGEE, per germline. CDR3 length: 14 amino acids. This CDR3 is CASSVSSNTGELFF. DNA for the CDR3: TGTGCCAGCAGCGTGTCCTCGAACACCGGGGAGCTGTTTTTT.

This clone occurred a few times. The genes are TRBV27 and TRBJ1-2; TRBD1 matches 9 bases. CDR3 length: 16 residues. Germline V CDR1 and CDR2: MNHEY, SMNVEV (reference sequence). Trimming at V came to 5 bases and at J to 2 bases, leaving 9 bases not matched to a gene. CDR3 in amino acids: CASSPAGQGGNYGYTF. CDR3 DNA sequence: TGTGCCAGCAGTCCCGCGGGACAGGGAGGGAACTATGGCTACACCTTC.

Comments on this clone: Other DNA sequences in this specimen translate into the identical CDR3. This chain links TRBV19 with TRBJ2-5; D call uncertain. Between the trimmed V and J ends, which lost 6 bases and 3 bases, there was a span of 11 bases. The CDR3 extends over 13 amino acids. Germline CDR1 LNHDA, CDR2 SQIVND (reference sequence). The DNA of the CDR3 is TGTGCCAGTAGGGGCACCGGCGAAGAGACCCAGTACTTC. It encodes CASRGTGEETQYF.

This rearrangement joins TRBV6-5 to TRBJ2-7, with 8 bases aligning to TRBD1. The CDR3 runs 15 residues. Trimming took 4 bases from V and 4 from J; bases not matched to a gene: 9. Germline lookup yields CDR1 MNHEY and CDR2 SVGAGI. This CDR3 reads CASSSTDRGVYEQYF. Written as DNA, the CDR3 is TGTGCCAGCAGTTCCACCGACAGGGGAGTATACGAGCAGTACTTC.

The CDR3 bases are TGTGCCAGCTCATCGGATACAGGGGGCGTGACGCAGTATTTT. As protein: CASSSDTGGVTQYF. The genes are TRBV18 and TRBJ2-3, with 9 bases lining up with TRBD1. CDR1 is KGHSH and CDR2 is LQKENI in the germline V gene. Unmatched junction bases numbered 9, after V lost 5 bases and J lost 9 bases. The CDR3 is 14 amino acids.

The chain carries TRBV13 and TRBJ2-5, with TRBD2 as a possible D gene (5 bases). CDR3 size: 14 residues. Trimming cost V 5 bases and J 3 bases, with 13 bases left between them. CDR1 and CDR2 from the germline V gene are PRHDT and FYEKMQ (reference sequence). Here the CDR3 reads CASSPSRLKETQYF. The CDR3 DNA reads as TGTGCCAGCAGCCCCAGTCGACTAAAAGAGACCCAGTACTTC.

The rearrangement uses TRBV29-1 and TRBJ2-7, with D perhaps matching TRBD2 (5 bases). The CDR3 length is 13 residues. Trimming cost V 0 bases and J 3 bases, with 9 bases left between them. Germline CDR1 reads SQVTM; CDR2 reads ANQGSEA. CDR3 nucleotides: TGCAGCGTTGAAGAATACGGGGACTACGAGCAGTACTTC. Protein product: CSVEEYGDYEQYF.

The chain recombines TRBV6-2 or TRBV6-3 with TRBJ1-2, with D possibly matching TRBD1 (6 bases). The CDR3 is 17 amino acids. Germline V CDR1 and CDR2: MNHEY, SVGEGT. Trimming pared 1 base from V and 7 bases from J, leaving 22 bases between. DNA for the CDR3: TGTGCCAGCAGTTACTGGGGAACACAGGGTCGGCGACGTGGCTACACCTTC. As protein: CASSYWGTQGRRRGYTF.

This chain uses TRBV3-1 (or the pseudogene TRBV3-2) with TRBJ2-7, with 9 bases fitting TRBD1. Germline V lookup: CDR1 LGHDT, CDR2 YNNKEL (reference sequence). CDR3 length equals 15 residues. The J segment lost 0 bases and the V segment lost 5 bases, leaving 5 bases of the junction unmatched. CDR3 in DNA: TGTGCCAGCAGCTCCGGGACAGGGAGCTCCTACGAGCAGTACTTC. Encoded protein: CASSSGTGSSYEQYF.

The chain uses TRBV6-5 and TRBJ1-1; D is unclear. CDR3 length equals 13 residues. The germline V and J ends were trimmed by 3 bases and 4 bases, with 9 bases remaining between them. Germline V gene data show CDR1 as MNHEY and CDR2 as SVGAGI. This CDR3 reads CASSYQRGTEAFF. The CDR3 nucleotides read TGTGCCAGCAGTTATCAGAGAGGCACTGAAGCTTTCTTT.

The rearrangement links TRBV7-2 to TRBJ2-1, with TRBD2 matching 13 bases. The CDR3 runs to 16 residues. V lost 6 bases and J lost 7; bases outside the gene matches: 9. Germline loops: CDR1 SGHTA, CDR2 FQGNSA. The CDR3 loop reads CASSPVLAGGLNEQFF. The CDR3 DNA reads TGTGCCAGCAGTCCGGTACTAGCGGGGGGGCTAAATGAGCAGTTCTTC.

The table lists this clone with a count of one. The chain carries TRBV18 and TRBJ1-1; D is unresolved. The CDR3 has 14 amino acids. Germline loops: CDR1 KGHSH, CDR2 LQKENI. V lost 3 bases and J 3 bases, leaving 11 bases between the germline ends. The CDR3 protein is CASSPVEGDTEAFF. The CDR3 nucleotides are TGTGCCAGCTCACCGGTTGAGGGCGACACTGAAGCTTTCTTT.

V gene TRBV9 combines with J gene TRBJ1-6; D is ambiguous. CDR1 is SGDLS, CDR2 YYNGEE, per germline. The length of the CDR3 is 12 residues. Trimming took 2 bases from V and 8 from J, leaving 5 bases between them. The CDR3 sequence is CASSVYDSPLHF. CDR3 nucleotide sequence: TGTGCCAGCAGCGTTTATGATTCACCCCTCCACTTT.

This clone was seen just once. The V call is TRBV27, the J call TRBJ2-5; 7 bases align to TRBD1. V shed 5 bases and J 10 bases; nucleotides not matched to a gene: 22. This CDR3 comprises 17 residues. Germline CDR1 MNHEY, CDR2 SMNVEV (reference sequence). This CDR3 reads CASSLSPGTVLLGYQYF. The CDR3 nucleotides are TGTGCCAGCAGTCTCTCCCCAGGGACAGTCCTTCTAGGTTACCAGTACTTC.

The chain uses TRBV6-5 and TRBJ1-6, with D uncertain. The germline gives CDR1 MNHEY, CDR2 SVGAGI. The CDR3 is 12 amino acids. Trimming shortened V by 7 bases and J by 9 bases, and 10 bases separated the two germline ends. The CDR3 DNA reads TGTGCCAGCACGTCGGGGATTTCACCCCTCCACTTT. It codes for CASTSGISPLHF.

The gene calls are TRBV11-3 and TRBJ2-5; 7 nucleotides agree with TRBD2. This CDR3 comprises 15 residues. J lost 2 bases, V lost 5 bases, and 8 bases had no gene match. CDR1 SGHNT and CDR2 YENEEA come from the germline V gene. In DNA, the CDR3 is TGTGCCAGCAGCCCCGGGGGTAGCGGGCAAGAGACCCAGTACTTC. This sequence encodes CASSPGGSGQETQYF.

This clone came up a few times. The chain links TRBV7-6 to TRBJ2-1; maybe TRBD2 (5 bases). The length of the CDR3 is 17 residues. The V gene lost 1 base and the J gene lost 0 bases, with 13 bases spanning the gap. Germline V gene sequence: CDR1 SGHVS, CDR2 FNYEAQ. In nucleotides, the CDR3 is TGTGCCAGCAGCTTAGTTGAGGGAATGAGCTCCTACAATGAGCAGTTCTTC. Protein product: CASSLVEGMSSYNEQFF. Looking up the rest from reference TRBV7-6 and TRBJ2-1 gives the full variable domain: GAGVSQSPRYKVTKRGQDVALRCDPISGHVSLYWYRQALGQGPEFLTYFNYEAQQDKSGLPNDRFSAERPEGSISTLTIQRTEQRDSAMYRCASSLVEGMSSYNEQFFGPGTRLTVL.

The genes are TRBV11-2 and TRBJ2-3; the match to TRBD2 covers 7 bases. Germline V gene data show CDR1 as SGHAT and CDR2 as FQNNGV. V shed 5 bases and J 2 bases; nucleotides not matched to a gene: 7. This CDR3 has 15 amino acids. Here the CDR3 reads CASSDLAAYTDTQYF. The DNA for the CDR3 is TGTGCCAGCAGCGACCTAGCGGCTTACACAGATACGCAGTATTTT.

J is TRBJ2-3 and V is TRBV3-1 (or the pseudogene TRBV3-2); 10 bases align to TRBD2. CDR1 is LGHDT, CDR2 YNNKEL, per germline (reference sequence). The CDR3 covers 18 residues. The V and J ends lost 0 bases and 3 bases, in that order; junction bases with no gene match: 9. CDR3 in amino acids: CASSQEFTGTSATDTQYF. In DNA, the CDR3 is TGTGCCAGCAGCCAAGAGTTTACCGGGACTAGCGCGACAGATACGCAGTATTTT.

This clone was observed a single time. This chain joins TRBV2 and TRBJ2-3; a possible D gene is TRBD2 (5 bases). V dropped 8 bases and J dropped 0 bases, with 15 bases sitting between them. In germline, CDR1 is SNHLY, CDR2 FYNNEI. This CDR3 spans 15 amino acids. The CDR3 DNA sequence: TGTGCCAGCTCGGCAGAGGGCTTTAGCACAGATACGCAGTATTTT. Amino acids: CASSAEGFSTDTQYF.

This clone was observed a single time. The chain employs TRBV7-6 and TRBJ1-1; D might be TRBD1 (6 bases). This CDR3 comprises 15 residues. The germline gives CDR1 SGHVS, CDR2 FNYEAQ. The V gene lost 0 bases and the J gene lost 0 bases, with 8 bases spanning the gap. CDR3 nucleotide sequence: TGTGCCAGCAGCTTAGCGGGGGGGCTGAACACTGAAGCTTTCTTT. Protein product: CASSLAGGLNTEAFF.